This T cell receptor beta chain stems from a study of T-cell memory formation after mild COVID-19. Whole-study findings and limits: Prior to infection, memory already included some responding clones, suggesting cross-reactive memory joined. CD4/CD8 balance characterized clones contracting day 15 to 85, and CD4+ skew characterized later expanders.

This clonotype was seen a handful of times. Its target is not known. V shed 5 bases and J shed 6 bases, with 13 bases lying between them. CDR3 length equals 14 residues. The germline gives CDR1 SGHVS, CDR2 FQNEAQ. The TCR alpha and TCR beta cDNA libraries, bearing sample barcodes and UMIs, were generated by 5'RACE using constant-segment primers. MiXCR, run by TCRdb on the 5' RACE reads, gives a single entry per CDR3 protein. Altogether about 250,000 distinct CDR3 sequences are present, just over 15% being singletons, with the ten largest covering 2.1%. The J gene is TRBJ2-2, the V gene TRBV7-8; tentative D call: TRBD1 (6 bases). This receptor was identified in an adult woman who had mild COVID-19 (a few samples of this study predate the infection). Cell type and time point are not known. The sample comprised PBMCs or a T cell subset sorted from them (not recorded which). CDR3 amino acids: CASSTRTGPGELFF. In DNA, the CDR3 is TGTGCCAGCAGCACCCGAACAGGGCCCGGGGAGCTGTTTTTT.